A single sample is the source of the 27 T cell receptor beta chains below, sequenced in a study of CD8+ T cells in alopecia areata. Extracted from the samples, RNA was reverse transcribed into cDNA to serve as the sequencing template. Profiled with immunoSEQ multiplex PCR; TCRdb holds only in-frame clones, not every one. Of approximately 280,000 clones detected, 58% appear once; the ten largest clones hold under 2%. Documented treatment: oral pan-JAK inhibitor, 5-10 mg twice daily. This specimen consisted of CD4+ T cells sorted from blood, obtained at week 24, from a patient treated with tofacitinib. The receptor set was obtained from a human donor with alopecia areata.

The chain joins TRBV5-4 to TRBJ1-6; no clear D. CDR3 length: 15 amino acids. Germline CDR1 SGHNT, CDR2 YYREEE (reference sequence). Trimming left V 4 bases short and J 7 bases short, with 15 bases between. The CDR3 nucleotides are TGTGCCAGCAGCCCGGACCTACCGCCAAATTCACCCCTCCACTTT. Amino acid sequence: CASSPDLPPNSPLHF.

This clone has only one observation. The J gene is TRBJ1-2, the V gene TRBV28; D not resolved. Germline-derived CDR1 and CDR2 are MDHEN and SYDVKM. This CDR3 is 12 amino acids long. V lost 7 bases and J lost 3, with 9 bases in between. The CDR3 here is CASKAGDYGYTF. In DNA, the CDR3 is TGTGCCAGCAAAGCCGGGGACTATGGCTACACCTTC.

This clone was counted between two and nine times. The rearrangement links TRBV7-9 to TRBJ2-7; D gene unclear. The CDR3 length is 12 residues. Deletions cut 6 bases from V and 0 bases from J, with 6 bases between. Germline loops: CDR1 SEHNR, CDR2 FQNEAQ (reference sequence). CDR3 sequence (DNA): TGTGCCAGCAGTAGGTCCTCCTACGAGCAGTACTTC. It yields the protein CASSRSSYEQYF. The entire variable domain, with the rest obtained from reference TRBV7-9 and TRBJ2-7, is as follows: DTGVSQNPRHKITKRGQNVTFRCDPISEHNRLYWYRQTLGQGPEFLTYFQNEAQLEKSRLLSDRFSAERPKGSFSTLEIQRTEQGDSAMYLCASSRSSYEQYFGPGTRLTVT.

This clone occurred a few times. The V call is TRBV30, the J call TRBJ2-2, with no clear D. The CDR3 consists of 16 residues. With 0 bases removed from V and 0 bases from J, the gap between germline ends came to 11 bases. Germline CDR1 is GTSNPN and CDR2 is SVGIG (reference sequence). The CDR3: CAWSVLAGANTGELFF. The DNA of the CDR3 is TGTGCCTGGAGTGTACTGGCAGGTGCGAACACCGGGGAGCTGTTTTTT.

V is TRBV30 and J is TRBJ2-7; weak D call: TRBD1 (6 bases). Per germline, CDR1 GTSNPN and CDR2 SVGIG (reference sequence). V lost 1 base, J lost 5 bases, and 21 bases lay in between. The CDR3 is made up of 16 amino acids. CDR3 coding DNA: TGTGCCTGGAGTGGGGGCTTGGGCAGGGGAAGGGACGAGCAGTACTTC. It is translated as CAWSGGLGRGRDEQYF. Combining the CDR3 with reference TRBV30 and TRBJ2-7 gives the whole variable domain SQTIHQWPATLVQPVGSPLSLECTVEGTSNPNLYWYRQAAGRGLQLLFYSVGIGQISSEVPQNLSASRPQDRQFILSSKKLLLSDSGFYLCAWSGGLGRGRDEQYFGPGTRLTVT.

V is TRBV5-1 and J is TRBJ2-3; TRBD2 agrees at 11 bases. The CDR3 length is 16 residues. With 4 bases clipped from V and 0 bases from J, the junction kept 4 bases outside the gene matches. Germline assignment: CDR1 SGHRS and CDR2 YFSETQ. Here the CDR3 reads CASSGGLAVSTDTQYF. CDR3 nucleotides: TGCGCCAGCAGCGGGGGACTAGCGGTTAGCACAGATACGCAGTATTTT.

This clone was detected once. The V call is TRBV25-1, the J call TRBJ1-3; 7 bases are a match to TRBD1. The CDR3 is made up of 16 amino acids. V gave up 2 bases and J gave up 0 bases; unmatched junction bases: 4. Per the germline V gene, CDR1 is MGHDK and CDR2 is SYGVNS. The CDR3 DNA is TGTGCCAGCAGTGAACCGACAGGGATCTCTGGAAACACCATATATTTT. It is translated as CASSEPTGISGNTIYF.

The V call is TRBV9, the J call TRBJ1-1; D ambiguous. Per the germline V gene, CDR1 is SGDLS and CDR2 is YYNGEE. The CDR3 spans 15 residues. V gave up 0 bases and J gave up 1 base, with 10 bases separating them. This CDR3 reads CASSVGPRRNTEAFF. The CDR3 bases are TGTGCCAGCAGCGTAGGACCGAGGAGGAACACTGAAGCTTTCTTT.

J is TRBJ2-1 and V is TRBV5-4; TRBD2 agrees at 12 bases. After removal of 4 bases from V and 6 bases from J, the junction contained 5 bases not matched to a gene. CDR3 length equals 15 residues. In germline, CDR1 is SGHNT, CDR2 YYREEE (reference sequence). The CDR3 is CASSKGLAGRNEQFF. CDR3 nucleotide sequence: TGTGCCAGCAGCAAAGGACTAGCGGGGCGCAATGAGCAGTTCTTC.

The chain recombines TRBV15 with TRBJ1-2; the D is unclear. This CDR3 has 14 amino acids. Trimming left V 5 bases short and J 8 bases short, with 18 bases between. Germline V gives CDR1 LNHNV, CDR2 YYDKDF (reference sequence). The CDR3 loop is CATSPMSSVVGYTF. In DNA form, the CDR3 reads TGTGCCACCAGCCCGATGAGCAGTGTAGTAGGCTACACCTTC.

This clone has at least ten counts. The DNA of the CDR3 is TGTGCCATCAGTGCCCAGCAGAACACTGAAGCTTTCTTT. Its protein product is CAISAQQNTEAFF. The chain has TRBV10-3 and TRBJ1-1; D call uncertain. In germline, CDR1 is ENHRY, CDR2 SYGVKD. The CDR3 is 13 residues long. The germline V and J ends were trimmed by 4 bases and 1 base, with 7 bases remaining between them.

This rearrangement joins TRBV30 to TRBJ2-1; D perhaps matches TRBD2 (5 bases). The CDR3 is made up of 14 amino acids. Per the germline V gene, CDR1 is GTSNPN and CDR2 is SVGIG (reference sequence). Trimming stripped 0 bases from V and 6 bases from J, with 12 bases between. CDR3 sequence: CAWSVLASRNEQFF. CDR3 sequence (DNA): TGTGCCTGGAGTGTTTTAGCGTCCCGCAATGAGCAGTTCTTC.

This clone was seen more than once but under ten times. This chain links TRBV29-1 with TRBJ2-3; TRBD2 matches 7 bases. This CDR3 is built from 13 residues. Germline V gene data show CDR1 as SQVTM and CDR2 as ANQGSEA. V shed 6 bases and J 1 base; nucleotides not matched to a gene: 4. DNA of the CDR3: TGCAGCGTCAATGCGGGGGGCACAGATACGCAGTATTTT. Translation gives CSVNAGGTDTQYF.

The CDR3 loop reads CASSLAWPGGGDYGYTF. CDR3 DNA: TGTGCCAGCAGCTTAGCTTGGCCAGGGGGCGGTGATTATGGCTACACCTTC. The chain is built from TRBV7-2 and TRBJ1-2; TRBD1 matches at 8 bases. CDR1 is SGHTA and CDR2 is FQGNSA in the germline V gene. The CDR3 totals 17 residues. The V and J ends lost 0 bases and 5 bases, in that order; junction bases with no gene match: 11.

This clone was observed a handful of times. The CDR3, as DNA: TGCAGCGTTGAAGCAGAAGGGGGCATGGCCCTCTACGAGCAGTACTTC. This sequence encodes CSVEAEGGMALYEQYF. The V and J genes are TRBV29-1 and TRBJ2-7; the match to TRBD1 covers 7 bases. V gave up 1 base and J gave up 3 bases; unmatched junction bases: 12. This CDR3 comprises 16 residues. Germline V gene sequence: CDR1 SQVTM, CDR2 ANQGSEA.

This clone came up a few times. This rearrangement joins TRBV28 to TRBJ2-7; 9 nucleotides agree with TRBD1. The CDR3 has 15 amino acids. After removal of 5 bases from V and 5 bases from J, the junction contained 10 bases not matched to a gene. Germline values: CDR1 MDHEN, CDR2 SYDVKM. Here the CDR3 DNA reads TGTGCCAGCAGTCCCATAAAGGGACAGGGCCACGAGCAGTACTTC. It specifies CASSPIKGQGHEQYF. Drawing the rest from reference TRBV28 and TRBJ2-7, the complete variable domain is DVKVTQSSRYLVKRTGEKVFLECVQDMDHENMFWYRQDPGLGLRLIYFSYDVKMKEKGDIPEGYSVSREKKERFSLILESASTNQTSMYLCASSPIKGQGHEQYFGPGTRLTVT.

This chain uses TRBV5-4 with TRBJ2-7, with a possible D match to TRBD1 (6 bases). This CDR3 is built from 14 residues. Germline V gene lookup returns CDR1 SGHNT and CDR2 YYREEE (reference sequence). V lost 4 bases, J lost 4 bases, and 15 bases lay in between. CDR3 coding DNA: TGTGCCAGCAGCGCACCAGGGGCCAATTACGAGCAGTACTTC. It codes for CASSAPGANYEQYF.

This clone was seen more than once but under ten times. The sample contains more than one DNA sequence encoding this CDR3. The chain couples TRBV2 to TRBJ2-7; D gene ambiguous. V lost 4 bases and J 4 bases, leaving 5 bases between the germline ends. This CDR3 is built from 11 residues. Per the germline V gene, CDR1 is SNHLY and CDR2 is FYNNEI. DNA of the CDR3: TGTGCCAGCAGTGTAGCTTACGAGCAGTACTTC. Translating it yields CASSVAYEQYF.

The rearrangement joins TRBV30 to TRBJ1-4, with a tentative D call TRBD1 (5 bases). Germline CDR1 is GTSNPN and CDR2 is SVGIG (reference sequence). Deletions cut 3 bases from V and 5 bases from J, with 13 bases between. The CDR3 extends over 14 amino acids. The CDR3 DNA is TGTGCCTGGAGCGGGACTAAGCGGAATGAAAAACTGTTTTTT. Protein sequence: CAWSGTKRNEKLFF.

V gene TRBV29-1 combines with J gene TRBJ2-5, with TRBD2 matching over 12 bases. The CDR3 is made up of 19 amino acids. Trimming at V came to 1 base and at J to 0 bases, leaving 12 bases not matched to a gene. Germline CDR1 reads SQVTM; CDR2 reads ANQGSEA. The DNA for the CDR3 is TGCAGCGTTGAAGCCTCACTAGCGGGGGGCTTCTATTACCAAGAGACCCAGTACTTC. The encoded protein is CSVEASLAGGFYYQETQYF.

This clone was seen only a few times. The gene calls are TRBV7-2 and TRBJ1-2; 9 bases are a match to TRBD1. V lost 4 bases and J lost 7; bases outside the gene matches: 10. The CDR3 covers 15 residues. Germline assignment: CDR1 SGHTA and CDR2 FQGNSA. CDR3: CASSSRSGQGGGYTF. The CDR3 bases are TGTGCCAGCAGCTCAAGGTCGGGACAGGGAGGTGGCTACACCTTC.

This clone was counted only a few times. A single base separates this from a much larger clone, so it may be a read error. Additional DNA sequences in this sample encode the identical CDR3. The chain links TRBV7-2 to TRBJ2-5; D is uncertain. Germline CDR1 and CDR2: SGHTA and FQGNSA. The CDR3 is 11 residues long. V shed 0 bases and J shed 5 bases, with 1 base lying between them. As DNA, the CDR3 is TGTGCCAGCAGCTTAGCGGAGACCCAGTACTTC. It translates to CASSLAETQYF.

CDR3 sequence: CASSRDRGGYNEQFF. The CDR3 nucleotides read TGTGCCAGCAGCCGGGATCGGGGAGGGTACAATGAGCAGTTCTTC. This chain uses TRBV7-2 with TRBJ2-1; 7 bases align to TRBD2. This CDR3 has 15 residues. Looked up from germline, CDR1 is SGHTA and CDR2 is FQGNSA. The junction had 8 bases not matched to a gene; V was cut back by 5 bases and J by 4 bases.

This clone has only a few counts. V and J are TRBV15 and TRBJ1-1; D gene uncertain. The CDR3 is made up of 16 amino acids. From germline, CDR1 is LNHNV and CDR2 YYDKDF (reference sequence). V lost 3 bases and J 3 bases, leaving 17 bases between the germline ends. For the CDR3, the DNA is TGTGCCACCAGCAGGTGGTCAGGCCCAAGACACACTGAAGCTTTCTTT. Translating gives CATSRWSGPRHTEAFF.

The chain is built from TRBV4-2 and TRBJ1-5; 7 bases fit TRBD1. V shed 0 bases and J 7 bases; nucleotides not matched to a gene: 6. Germline CDR1 is LGHNA and CDR2 is YNFKEQ. There are 15 residues in the CDR3. The CDR3 sequence is CASSQDRGGGQPQHF. The CDR3 DNA is TGTGCCAGCAGCCAAGATCGAGGGGGCGGCCAGCCCCAGCATTTT.

The gene calls are TRBV30 and TRBJ1-1; 11 nucleotides line up with TRBD1. Per the germline V gene, CDR1 is GTSNPN and CDR2 is SVGIG (reference sequence). The CDR3 consists of 13 residues. Losses at the gene ends were 3 bases for V and 6 bases for J; bases not matched to a gene: 3. CDR3 in amino acids: CAWSGTGGAEAFF. The CDR3 DNA sequence: TGTGCCTGGAGCGGGACAGGGGGAGCTGAAGCTTTCTTT. Drawing the rest from reference TRBV30 and TRBJ1-1, the complete variable domain is SQTIHQWPATLVQPVGSPLSLECTVEGTSNPNLYWYRQAAGRGLQLLFYSVGIGQISSEVPQNLSASRPQDRQFILSSKKLLLSDSGFYLCAWSGTGGAEAFFGQGTRLTVV.

V usage is TRBV7-2 and J usage is TRBJ2-5, with D uncertain. With 3 bases removed from V and 2 bases from J, the gap between germline ends came to 7 bases. The CDR3 sequence is 13 residues long. The germline V gene encodes CDR1 SGHTA and CDR2 FQGNSA. Here the CDR3 DNA reads TGTGCCAGCAGCTTGATTAGACAAGAGACCCAGTACTTC. It yields the protein CASSLIRQETQYF.